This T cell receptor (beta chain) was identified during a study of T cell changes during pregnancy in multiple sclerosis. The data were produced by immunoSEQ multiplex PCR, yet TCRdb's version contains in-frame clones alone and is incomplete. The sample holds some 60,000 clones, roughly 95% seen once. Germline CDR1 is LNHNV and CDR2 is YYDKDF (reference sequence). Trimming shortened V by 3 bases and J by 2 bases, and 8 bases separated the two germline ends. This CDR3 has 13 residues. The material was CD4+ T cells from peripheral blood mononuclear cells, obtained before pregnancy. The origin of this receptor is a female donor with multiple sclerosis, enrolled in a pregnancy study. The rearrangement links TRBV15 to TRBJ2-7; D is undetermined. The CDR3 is CATSSGNPYEQYF. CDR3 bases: TGTGCCACCAGCAGCGGTAACCCCTACGAGCAGTACTTC.